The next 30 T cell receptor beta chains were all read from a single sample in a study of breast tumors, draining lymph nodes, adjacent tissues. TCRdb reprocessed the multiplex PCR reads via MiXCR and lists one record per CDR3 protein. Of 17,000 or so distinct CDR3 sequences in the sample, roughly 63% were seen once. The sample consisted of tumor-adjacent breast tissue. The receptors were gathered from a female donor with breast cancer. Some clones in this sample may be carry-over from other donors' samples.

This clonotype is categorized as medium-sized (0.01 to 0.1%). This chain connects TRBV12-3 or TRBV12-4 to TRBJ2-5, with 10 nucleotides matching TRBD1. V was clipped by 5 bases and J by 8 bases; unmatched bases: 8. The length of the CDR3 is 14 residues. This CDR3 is CASSLRDRGRTQYF. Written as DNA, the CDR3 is TGTGCCAGCAGTCTCCGGGACAGGGGTCGAACCCAGTACTTC.

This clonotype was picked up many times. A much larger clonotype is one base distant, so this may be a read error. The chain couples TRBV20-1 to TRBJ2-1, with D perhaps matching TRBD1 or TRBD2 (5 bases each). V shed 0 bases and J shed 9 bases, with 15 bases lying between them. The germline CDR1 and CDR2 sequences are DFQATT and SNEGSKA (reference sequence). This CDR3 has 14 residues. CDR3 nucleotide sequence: TGCAGTGCTAGAGATGGGACCGACAAGACTGAGCAGTTCTTC. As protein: CSARDGTDKTEQFF.

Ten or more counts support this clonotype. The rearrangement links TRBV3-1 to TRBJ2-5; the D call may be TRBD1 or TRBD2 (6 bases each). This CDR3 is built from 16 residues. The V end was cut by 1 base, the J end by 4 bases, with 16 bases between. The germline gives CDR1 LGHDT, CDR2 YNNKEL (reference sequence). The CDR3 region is CASSQGFLGGRETQYF. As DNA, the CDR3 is TGTGCCAGCAGCCAAGGTTTCTTGGGGGGCCGAGAGACCCAGTACTTC.

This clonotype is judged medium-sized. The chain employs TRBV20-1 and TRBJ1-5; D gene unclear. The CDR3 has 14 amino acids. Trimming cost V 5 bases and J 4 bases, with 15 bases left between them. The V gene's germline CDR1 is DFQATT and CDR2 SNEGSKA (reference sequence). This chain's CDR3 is CSAGSRTENQPQHF. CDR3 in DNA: TGCAGTGCTGGATCACGGACGGAAAATCAGCCCCAGCATTTT.

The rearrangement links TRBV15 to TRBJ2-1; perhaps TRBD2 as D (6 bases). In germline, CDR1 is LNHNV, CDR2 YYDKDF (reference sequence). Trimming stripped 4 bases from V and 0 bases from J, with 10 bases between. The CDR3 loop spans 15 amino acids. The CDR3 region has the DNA TGTGCCACCAGCATCGCCGGGAGCTCCTACAATGAGCAGTTCTTC. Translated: CATSIAGSSYNEQFF.

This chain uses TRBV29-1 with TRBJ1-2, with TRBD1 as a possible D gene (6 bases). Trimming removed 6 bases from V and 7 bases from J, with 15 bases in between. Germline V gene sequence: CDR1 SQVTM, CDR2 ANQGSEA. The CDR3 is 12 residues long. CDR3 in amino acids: CSVSGQRGGYTF. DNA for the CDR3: TGCAGCGTCTCCGGACAGCGTGGTGGCTACACCTTC.

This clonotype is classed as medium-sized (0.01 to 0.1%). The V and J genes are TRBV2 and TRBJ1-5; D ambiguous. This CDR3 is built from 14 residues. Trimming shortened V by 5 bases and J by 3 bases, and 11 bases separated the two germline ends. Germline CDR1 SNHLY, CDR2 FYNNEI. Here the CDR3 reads CASSRTKANQPQHF. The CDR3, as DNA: TGTGCCAGCAGTAGGACCAAAGCCAATCAGCCCCAGCATTTT.

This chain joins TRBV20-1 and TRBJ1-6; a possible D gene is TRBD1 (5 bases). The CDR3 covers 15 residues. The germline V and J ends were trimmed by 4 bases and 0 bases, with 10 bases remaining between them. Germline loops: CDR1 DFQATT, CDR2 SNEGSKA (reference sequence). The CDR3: CSATGGSSYNSPLHF. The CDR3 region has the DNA TGCAGTGCTACCGGGGGGAGCTCCTATAATTCACCCCTCCACTTT.

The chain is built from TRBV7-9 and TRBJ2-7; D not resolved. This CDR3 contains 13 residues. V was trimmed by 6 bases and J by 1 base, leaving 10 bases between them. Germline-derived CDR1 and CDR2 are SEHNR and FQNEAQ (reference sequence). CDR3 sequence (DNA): TGTGCCAGCAGTAAAGGGCCTTCCTACGAGCAGTACTTC. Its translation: CASSKGPSYEQYF.

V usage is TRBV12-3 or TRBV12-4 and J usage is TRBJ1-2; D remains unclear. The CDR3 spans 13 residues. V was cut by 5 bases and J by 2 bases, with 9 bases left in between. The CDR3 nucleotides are TGTGCCAGCAGTCCGGGCCCGAACTATGGCTACACCTTC. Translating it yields CASSPGPNYGYTF.

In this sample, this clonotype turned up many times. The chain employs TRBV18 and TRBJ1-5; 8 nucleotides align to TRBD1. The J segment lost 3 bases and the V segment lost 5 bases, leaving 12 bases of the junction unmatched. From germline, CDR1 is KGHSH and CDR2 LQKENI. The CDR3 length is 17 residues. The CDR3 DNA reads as TGTGCCAGCTCATCGACAGGGGCCCTAGCCCCCAATCAGCCCCAGCATTTT. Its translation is CASSSTGALAPNQPQHF.

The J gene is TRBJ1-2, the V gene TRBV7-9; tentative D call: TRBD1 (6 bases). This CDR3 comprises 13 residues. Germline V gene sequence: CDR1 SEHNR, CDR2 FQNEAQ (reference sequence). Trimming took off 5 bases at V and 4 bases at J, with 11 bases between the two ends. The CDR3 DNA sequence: TGTGCCAGCAGCCCCCGACAGGTCTATGGCTACACCTTC. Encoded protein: CASSPRQVYGYTF. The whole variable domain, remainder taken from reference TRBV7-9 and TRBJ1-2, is DTGVSQNPRHKITKRGQNVTFRCDPISEHNRLYWYRQTLGQGPEFLTYFQNEAQLEKSRLLSDRFSAERPKGSFSTLEIQRTEQGDSAMYLCASSPRQVYGYTFGSGTRLTVV.

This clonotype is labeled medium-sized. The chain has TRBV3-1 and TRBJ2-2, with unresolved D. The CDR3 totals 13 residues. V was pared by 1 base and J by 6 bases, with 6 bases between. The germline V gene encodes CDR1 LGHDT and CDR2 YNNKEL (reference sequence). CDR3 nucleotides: TGTGCCAGCAGCCAAGCCGGTCCCGGGGAGCTGTTTTTT. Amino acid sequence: CASSQAGPGELFF.

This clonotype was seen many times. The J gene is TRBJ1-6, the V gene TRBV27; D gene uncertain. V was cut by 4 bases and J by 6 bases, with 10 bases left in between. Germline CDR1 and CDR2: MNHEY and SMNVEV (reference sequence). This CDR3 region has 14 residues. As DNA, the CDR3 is TGTGCCAGCAGTTCAAGGATCGCTAATTCACCCCTCCACTTT. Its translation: CASSSRIANSPLHF.

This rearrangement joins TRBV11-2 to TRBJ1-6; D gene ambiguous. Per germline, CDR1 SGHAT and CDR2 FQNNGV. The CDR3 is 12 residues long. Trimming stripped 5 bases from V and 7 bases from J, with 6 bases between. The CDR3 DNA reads TGTGCCAGCAGCCTAGCGAATTCACCCCTCCACTTT. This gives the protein CASSLANSPLHF.

This chain's CDR3 is CASSLGLDRGNGYTF. The CDR3 DNA reads as TGCGCCAGCAGCTTGGGCCTCGACAGGGGTAATGGCTACACCTTC. This sequence joins TRBV5-1 and TRBJ1-2; 8 bases fit TRBD1. CDR1 and CDR2 from the germline V gene are SGHRS and YFSETQ. Trimming removed 0 bases from V and 6 bases from J; junction bases left unmatched: 7. CDR3 length: 15 residues.

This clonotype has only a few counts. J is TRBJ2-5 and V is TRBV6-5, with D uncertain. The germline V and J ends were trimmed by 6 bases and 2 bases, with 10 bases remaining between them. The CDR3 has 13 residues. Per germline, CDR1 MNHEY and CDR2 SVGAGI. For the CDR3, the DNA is TGTGCCAGCAGCGTAGGGCAGCAAGAGACCCAGTACTTC. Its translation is CASSVGQQETQYF.

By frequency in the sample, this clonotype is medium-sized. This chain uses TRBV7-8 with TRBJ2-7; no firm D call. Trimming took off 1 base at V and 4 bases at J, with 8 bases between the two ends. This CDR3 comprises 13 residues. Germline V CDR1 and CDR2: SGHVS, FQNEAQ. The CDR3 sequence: CASSLGTEYEQYV. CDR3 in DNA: TGTGCCAGCAGCTTAGGAACAGAGTACGAGCAGTACGTC.

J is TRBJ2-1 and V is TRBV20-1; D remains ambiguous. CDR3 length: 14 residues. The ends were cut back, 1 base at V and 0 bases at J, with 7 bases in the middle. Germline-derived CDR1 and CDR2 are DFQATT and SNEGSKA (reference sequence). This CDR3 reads CSARALSSYNEQFF. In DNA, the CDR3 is TGCAGTGCTAGAGCCTTGAGCTCCTACAATGAGCAGTTCTTC.

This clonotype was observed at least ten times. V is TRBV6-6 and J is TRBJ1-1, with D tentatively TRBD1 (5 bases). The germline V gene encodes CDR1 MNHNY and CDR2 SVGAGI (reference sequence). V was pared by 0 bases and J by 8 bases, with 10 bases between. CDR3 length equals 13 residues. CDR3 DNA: TGTGCCAGCAGTTACTCTGGGACGGCCGAAGCTTTCTTT. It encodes CASSYSGTAEAFF.

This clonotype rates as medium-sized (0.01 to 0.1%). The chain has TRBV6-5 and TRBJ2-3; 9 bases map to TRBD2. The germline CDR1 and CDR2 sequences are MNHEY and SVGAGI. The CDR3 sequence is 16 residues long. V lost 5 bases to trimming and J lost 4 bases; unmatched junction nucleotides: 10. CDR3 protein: CASSHRGGAYADTQYF. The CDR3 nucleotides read TGTGCCAGCAGTCACCGCGGGGGGGCCTACGCAGATACGCAGTATTTT.

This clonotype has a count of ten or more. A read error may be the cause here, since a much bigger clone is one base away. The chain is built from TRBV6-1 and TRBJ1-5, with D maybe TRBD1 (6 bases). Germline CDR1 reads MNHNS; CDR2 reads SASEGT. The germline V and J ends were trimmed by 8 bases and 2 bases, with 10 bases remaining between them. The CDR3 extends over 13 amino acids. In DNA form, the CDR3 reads TGTGCCAGCCGCCCAGGGGGCAATCAGCCCCAGCATTTT. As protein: CASRPGGNQPQHF.

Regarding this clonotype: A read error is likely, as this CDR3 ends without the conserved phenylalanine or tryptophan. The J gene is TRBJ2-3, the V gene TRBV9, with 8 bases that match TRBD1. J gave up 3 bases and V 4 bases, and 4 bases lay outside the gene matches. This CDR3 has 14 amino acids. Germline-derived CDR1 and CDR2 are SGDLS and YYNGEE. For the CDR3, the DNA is TGTGCCAGCAGCACCGACAGGGGAACAGATACGCAGTATTCT. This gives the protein CASSTDRGTDTQYS.

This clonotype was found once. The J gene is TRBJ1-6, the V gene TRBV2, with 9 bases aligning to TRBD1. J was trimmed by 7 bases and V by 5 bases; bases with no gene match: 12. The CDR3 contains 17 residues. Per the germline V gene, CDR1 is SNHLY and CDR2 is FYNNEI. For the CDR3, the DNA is TGTGCCAGCAGTTACCCGGGACAGGGCTTCCCCAATTCACCCCTCCACTTT. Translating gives CASSYPGQGFPNSPLHF.

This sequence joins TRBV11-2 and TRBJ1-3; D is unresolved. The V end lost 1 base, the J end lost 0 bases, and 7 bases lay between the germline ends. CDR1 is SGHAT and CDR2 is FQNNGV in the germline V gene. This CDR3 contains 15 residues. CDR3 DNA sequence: TGTGCCAGCAGCTTAGGCGGGGTCTCTGGAAACACCATATATTTT. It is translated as CASSLGGVSGNTIYF.

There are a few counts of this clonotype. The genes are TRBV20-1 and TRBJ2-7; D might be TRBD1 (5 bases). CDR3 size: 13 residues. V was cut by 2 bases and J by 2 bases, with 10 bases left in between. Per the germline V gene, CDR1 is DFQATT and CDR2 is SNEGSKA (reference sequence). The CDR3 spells CSARQGNAYEQYF. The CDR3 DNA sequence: TGCAGTGCTAGACAGGGTAATGCCTACGAGCAGTACTTC.

The CDR3 is CASSWLTGDGYGYTF. The CDR3 DNA sequence: TGTGCCAGCTCATGGCTAACAGGGGATGGCTATGGCTACACCTTC. The chain joins TRBV6-9 to TRBJ1-2; 7 bases match TRBD1. The CDR3 is 15 residues long. The germline V gene has CDR1 MNHGY and CDR2 SVAAGI. Unmatched junction bases numbered 13, after V lost 8 bases and J lost 4 bases.

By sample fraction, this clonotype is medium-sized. CDR3 in amino acids: CAWSAGTAGNTIYF. Here the CDR3 DNA reads TGTGCCTGGAGTGCCGGGACAGCTGGAAACACCATATATTTT. The chain couples TRBV30 to TRBJ1-3, with 7 bases that match TRBD1. J was trimmed by 2 bases and V by 1 base; bases with no gene match: 2. The CDR3 is 14 residues long. CDR1 and CDR2 from the germline V gene are GTSNPN and SVGIG (reference sequence).

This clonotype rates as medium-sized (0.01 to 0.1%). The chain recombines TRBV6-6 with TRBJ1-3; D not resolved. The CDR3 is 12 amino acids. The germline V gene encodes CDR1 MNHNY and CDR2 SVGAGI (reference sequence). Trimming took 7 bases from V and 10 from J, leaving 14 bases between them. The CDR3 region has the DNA TGTGCCAGCATGGAGCTGAGTGGGACCATATATTTT. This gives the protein CASMELSGTIYF.

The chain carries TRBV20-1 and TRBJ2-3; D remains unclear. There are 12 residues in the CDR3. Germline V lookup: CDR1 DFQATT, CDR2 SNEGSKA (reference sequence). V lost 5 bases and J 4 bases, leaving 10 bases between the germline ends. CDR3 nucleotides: TGCAGTGCTTTAAAGTCTGCAGATACGCAGTATTTT. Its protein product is CSALKSADTQYF.